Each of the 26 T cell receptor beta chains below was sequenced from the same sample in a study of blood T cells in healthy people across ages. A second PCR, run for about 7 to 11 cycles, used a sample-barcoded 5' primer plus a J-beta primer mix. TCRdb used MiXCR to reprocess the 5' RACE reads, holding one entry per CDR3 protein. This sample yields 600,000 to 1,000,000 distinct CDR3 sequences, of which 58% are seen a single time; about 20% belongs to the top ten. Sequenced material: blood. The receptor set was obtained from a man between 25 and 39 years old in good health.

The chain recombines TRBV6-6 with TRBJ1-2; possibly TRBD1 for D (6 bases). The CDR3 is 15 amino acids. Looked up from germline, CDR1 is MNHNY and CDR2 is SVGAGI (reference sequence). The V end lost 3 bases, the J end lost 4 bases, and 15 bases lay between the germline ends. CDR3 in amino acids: CASSYGGADPYGYTF. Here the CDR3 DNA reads TGTGCCAGCAGTTATGGGGGCGCAGACCCCTATGGCTACACCTTC.

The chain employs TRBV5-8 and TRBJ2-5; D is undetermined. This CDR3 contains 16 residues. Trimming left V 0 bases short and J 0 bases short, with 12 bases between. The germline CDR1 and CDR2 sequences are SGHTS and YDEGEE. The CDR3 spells CASSLVRTAYQETQYF. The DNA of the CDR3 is TGTGCCAGCAGCTTGGTTCGAACAGCGTACCAAGAGACCCAGTACTTC. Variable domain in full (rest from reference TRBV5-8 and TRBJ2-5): EAGVTQSPTHLIKTRGQQATLRCSPISGHTSVYWYQQALGLGLQFLLWYDEGEERNRGNFPPRFSGRQFPNYSSELNVNALELEDSALYLCASSLVRTAYQETQYFGPGTRLLVL.

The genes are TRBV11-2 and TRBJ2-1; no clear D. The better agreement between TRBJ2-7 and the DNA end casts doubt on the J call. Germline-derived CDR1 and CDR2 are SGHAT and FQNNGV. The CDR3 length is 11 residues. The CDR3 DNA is TGTGCCAGCAGCTTAGCCATCGTGCAGTACTTC. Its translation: CASSLAIVQYF.

CDR3 in DNA: TGCGCCAGCAGCTTGGGAGCTAGCGGGACGCAATACGAGCAGTACTTC. It codes for CASSLGASGTQYEQYF. The V gene is TRBV5-1, the J gene TRBJ2-7; TRBD2 matches at 9 bases. J gave up 4 bases and V 0 bases, and 8 bases lay outside the gene matches. Germline CDR1 and CDR2: SGHRS and YFSETQ. CDR3 length: 16 amino acids.

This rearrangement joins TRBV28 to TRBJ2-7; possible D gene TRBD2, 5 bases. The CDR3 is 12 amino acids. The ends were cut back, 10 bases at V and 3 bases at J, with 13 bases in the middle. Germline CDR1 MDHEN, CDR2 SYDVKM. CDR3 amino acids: CATTTGNYEQYF. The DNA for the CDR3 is TGTGCCACCACAACCGGGAACTACGAGCAGTACTTC.

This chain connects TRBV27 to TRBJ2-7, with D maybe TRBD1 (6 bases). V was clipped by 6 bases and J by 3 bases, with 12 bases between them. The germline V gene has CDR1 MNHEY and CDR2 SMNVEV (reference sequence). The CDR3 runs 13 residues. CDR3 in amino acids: CASRETGVYEQYF. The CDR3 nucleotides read TGTGCCAGCAGGGAGACAGGAGTCTACGAGCAGTACTTC.

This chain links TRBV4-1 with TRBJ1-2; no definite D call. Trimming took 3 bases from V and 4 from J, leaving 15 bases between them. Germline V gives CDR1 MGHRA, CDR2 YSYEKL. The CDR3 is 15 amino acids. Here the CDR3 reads CASSQPQLGVYGYTF. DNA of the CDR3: TGCGCCAGCAGCCAGCCCCAACTCGGAGTCTATGGCTACACCTTC.

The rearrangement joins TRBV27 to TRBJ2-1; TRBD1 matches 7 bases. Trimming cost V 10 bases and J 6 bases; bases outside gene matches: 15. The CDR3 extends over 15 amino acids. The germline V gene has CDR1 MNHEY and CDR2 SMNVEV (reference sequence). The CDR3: CATRLTGTVTNEQFF. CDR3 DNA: TGTGCCACCAGGCTCACCGGGACAGTTACCAATGAGCAGTTCTTC.

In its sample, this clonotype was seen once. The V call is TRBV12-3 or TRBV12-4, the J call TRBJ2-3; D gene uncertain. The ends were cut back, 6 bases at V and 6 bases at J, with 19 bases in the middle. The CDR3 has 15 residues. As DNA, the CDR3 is TGTGCCAGCAGATTTAGTATAGGAGTAGGGGATACGCAGTATTTT. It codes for CASRFSIGVGDTQYF.

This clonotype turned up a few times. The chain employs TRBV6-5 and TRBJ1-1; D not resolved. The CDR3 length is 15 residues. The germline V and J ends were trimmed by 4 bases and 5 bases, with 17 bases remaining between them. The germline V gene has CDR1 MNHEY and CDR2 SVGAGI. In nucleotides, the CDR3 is TGTGCCAGCAGTTCTCAATTTGACGGAGGGACTGAAGCTTTCTTT. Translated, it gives CASSSQFDGGTEAFF.

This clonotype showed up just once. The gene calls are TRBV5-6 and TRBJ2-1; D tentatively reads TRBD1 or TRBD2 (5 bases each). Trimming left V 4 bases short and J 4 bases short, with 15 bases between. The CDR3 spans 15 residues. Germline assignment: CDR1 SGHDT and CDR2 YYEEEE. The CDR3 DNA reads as TGTGCCAGCAGCACGGTGGAGCGGACATACAATGAGCAGTTCTTC. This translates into CASSTVERTYNEQFF.

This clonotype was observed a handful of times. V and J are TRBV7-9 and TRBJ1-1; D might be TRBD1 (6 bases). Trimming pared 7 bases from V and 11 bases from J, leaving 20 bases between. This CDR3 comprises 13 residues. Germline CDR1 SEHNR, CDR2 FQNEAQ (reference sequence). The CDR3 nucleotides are TGTGCCAGCACCCCTGGGGGCGCCTCTCAGGCTTTCTTT. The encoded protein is CASTPGGASQAFF.

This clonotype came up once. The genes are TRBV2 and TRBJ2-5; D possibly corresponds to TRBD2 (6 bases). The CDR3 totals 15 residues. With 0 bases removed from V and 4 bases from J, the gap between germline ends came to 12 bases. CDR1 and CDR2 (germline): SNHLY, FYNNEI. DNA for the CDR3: TGTGCCAGCAGTGAAGCTAGGGAGGTGAGAGAGACCCAGTACTTC. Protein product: CASSEAREVRETQYF.

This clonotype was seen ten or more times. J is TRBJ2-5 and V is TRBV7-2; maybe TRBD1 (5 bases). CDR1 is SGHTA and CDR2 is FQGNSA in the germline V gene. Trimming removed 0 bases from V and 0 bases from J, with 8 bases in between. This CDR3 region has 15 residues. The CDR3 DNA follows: TGTGCCAGCAGCTTAGCGCCAGGGTACCAAGAGACCCAGTACTTC. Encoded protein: CASSLAPGYQETQYF.

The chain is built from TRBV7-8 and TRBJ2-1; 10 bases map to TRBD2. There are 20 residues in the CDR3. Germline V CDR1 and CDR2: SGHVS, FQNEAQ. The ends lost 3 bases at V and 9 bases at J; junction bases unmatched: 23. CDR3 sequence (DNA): TGTGCCAGCAGCTTCCTGGATCTCCAGGGCAGGGCTAGCGGGAGTGGTGAGCAGTTCTTC. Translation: CASSFLDLQGRASGSGEQFF.

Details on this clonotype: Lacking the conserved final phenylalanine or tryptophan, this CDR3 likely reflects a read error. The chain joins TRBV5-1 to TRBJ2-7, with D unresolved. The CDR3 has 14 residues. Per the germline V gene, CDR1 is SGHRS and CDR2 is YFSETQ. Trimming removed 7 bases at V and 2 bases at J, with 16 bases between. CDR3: CASGPKGPPYEQYL. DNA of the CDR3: TGCGCCAGCGGGCCCAAGGGTCCACCCTACGAGCAGTACTTA.

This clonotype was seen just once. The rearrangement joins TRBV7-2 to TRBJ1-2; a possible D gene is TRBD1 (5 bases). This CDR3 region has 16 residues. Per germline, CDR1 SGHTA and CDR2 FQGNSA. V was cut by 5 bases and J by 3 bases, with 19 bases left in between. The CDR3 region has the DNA TGTGCCAGCAGCCCGAGCGGGGACCCCGATTACTATGGCTACACCTTC. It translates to CASSPSGDPDYYGYTF.

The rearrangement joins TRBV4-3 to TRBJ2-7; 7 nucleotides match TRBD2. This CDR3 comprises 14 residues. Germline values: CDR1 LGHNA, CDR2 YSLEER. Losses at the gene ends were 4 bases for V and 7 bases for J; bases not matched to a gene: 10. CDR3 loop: CASSPGTIHDEQYF. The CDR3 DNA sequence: TGCGCCAGCAGCCCCGGGACTATCCACGATGAGCAGTACTTC.

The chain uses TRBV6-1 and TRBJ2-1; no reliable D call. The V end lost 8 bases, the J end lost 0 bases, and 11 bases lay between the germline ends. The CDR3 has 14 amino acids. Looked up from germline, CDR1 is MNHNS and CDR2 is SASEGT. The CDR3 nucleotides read TGTGCCAGCCGAAGGGCTAGCTCCTACAATGAGCAGTTCTTC. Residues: CASRRASSYNEQFF.

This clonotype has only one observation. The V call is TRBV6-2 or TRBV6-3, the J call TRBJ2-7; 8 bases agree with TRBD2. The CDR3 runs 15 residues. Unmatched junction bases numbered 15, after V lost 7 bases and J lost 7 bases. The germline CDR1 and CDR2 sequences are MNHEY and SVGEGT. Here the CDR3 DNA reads TGTGCCAGCAACTTCGCGGGAGGACCTTACAATGAGCAGTACTTC. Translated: CASNFAGGPYNEQYF.

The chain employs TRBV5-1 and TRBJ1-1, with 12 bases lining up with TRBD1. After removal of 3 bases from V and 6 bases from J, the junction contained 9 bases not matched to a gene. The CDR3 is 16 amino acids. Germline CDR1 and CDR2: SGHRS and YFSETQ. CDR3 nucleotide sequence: TGCGCCAGCAGCTGGGGCGGGACAGGGGGCTCGGCTGAAGCTTTCTTT. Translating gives CASSWGGTGGSAEAFF.

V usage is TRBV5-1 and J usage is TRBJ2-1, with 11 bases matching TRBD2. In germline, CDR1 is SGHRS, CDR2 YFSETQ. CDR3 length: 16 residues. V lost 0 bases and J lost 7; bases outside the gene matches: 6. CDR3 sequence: CASSLDLSGGANEQFF. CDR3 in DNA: TGCGCCAGCAGCTTGGACCTTAGCGGGGGGGCGAATGAGCAGTTCTTC.

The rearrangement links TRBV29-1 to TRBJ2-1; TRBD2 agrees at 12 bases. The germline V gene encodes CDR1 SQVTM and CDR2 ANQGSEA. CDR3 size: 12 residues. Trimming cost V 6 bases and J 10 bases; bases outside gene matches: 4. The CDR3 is CSVRLAGVEQFF. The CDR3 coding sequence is TGCAGCGTAAGACTAGCGGGAGTAGAGCAGTTCTTC.

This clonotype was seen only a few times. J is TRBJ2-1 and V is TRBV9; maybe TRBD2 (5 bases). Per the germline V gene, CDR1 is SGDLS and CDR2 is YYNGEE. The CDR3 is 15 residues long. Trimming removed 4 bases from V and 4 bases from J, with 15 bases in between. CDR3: CASSPMGAAYNEQFF. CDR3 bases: TGTGCCAGCAGCCCCATGGGAGCGGCATACAATGAGCAGTTCTTC.

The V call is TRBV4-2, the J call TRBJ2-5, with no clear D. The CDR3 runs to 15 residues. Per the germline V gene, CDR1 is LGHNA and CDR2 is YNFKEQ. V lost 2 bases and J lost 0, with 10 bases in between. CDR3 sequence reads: CASSQNGLYQETQYF. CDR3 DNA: TGTGCCAGCAGCCAAAATGGCCTGTACCAAGAGACCCAGTACTTC.

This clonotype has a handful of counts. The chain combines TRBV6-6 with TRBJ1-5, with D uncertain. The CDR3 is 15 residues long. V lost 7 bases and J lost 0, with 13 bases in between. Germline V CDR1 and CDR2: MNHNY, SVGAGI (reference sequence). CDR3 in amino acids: CASITTPYSNQPQHF. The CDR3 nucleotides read TGTGCCAGCATTACGACACCTTATAGCAATCAGCCCCAGCATTTT.